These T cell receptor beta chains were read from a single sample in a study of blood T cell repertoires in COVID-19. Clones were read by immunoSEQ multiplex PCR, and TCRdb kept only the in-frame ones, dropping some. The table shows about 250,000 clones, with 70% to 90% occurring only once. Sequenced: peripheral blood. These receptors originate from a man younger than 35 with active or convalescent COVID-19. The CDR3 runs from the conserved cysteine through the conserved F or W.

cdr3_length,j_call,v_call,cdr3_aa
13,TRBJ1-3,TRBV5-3,CARSPGAGNTIYF
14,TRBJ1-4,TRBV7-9,CASSLTGAGEKLFF
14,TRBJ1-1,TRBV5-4,CASSLRGRDTEAFF
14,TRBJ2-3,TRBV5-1,CASSYDYSTDTQYF
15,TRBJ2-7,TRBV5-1,CASSQTSSGSYEQYF
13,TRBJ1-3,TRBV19,CASSLDKGNTIYF
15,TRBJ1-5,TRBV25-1,CASSDPGQPNQPQHF
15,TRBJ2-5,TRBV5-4,CASSSTAGGRETQYF
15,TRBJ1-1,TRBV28,CASSFGSSPYTEAFF
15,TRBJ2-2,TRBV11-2,CASSPGQGSTGELFF
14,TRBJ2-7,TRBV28,CASSLVGSSYEQYF
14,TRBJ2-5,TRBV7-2,CASSLAGRQETQYF
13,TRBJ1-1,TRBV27,CASSLGLNTEAFF
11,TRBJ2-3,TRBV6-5,CASSRDLTQYF
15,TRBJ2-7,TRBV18,CASSPMTSGRNEQYF
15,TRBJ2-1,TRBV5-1,CASSLENSLYNEQFF
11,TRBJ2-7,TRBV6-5,CASRGAYEQYF
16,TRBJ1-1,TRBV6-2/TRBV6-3,CASSYSCDSLCTEAFF
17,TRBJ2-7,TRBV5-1,CASSFRTGSPMAYEQYF
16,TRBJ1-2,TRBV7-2,CASRRDRGFGDYGYTF
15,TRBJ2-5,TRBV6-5,CASSYSRTSQETQYF
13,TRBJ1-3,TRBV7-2,CASRGGSGNTIYF
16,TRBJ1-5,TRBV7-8,CASSLVPGGRNQPQHF
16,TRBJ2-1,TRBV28,CASSSPTSGSGNEQFF
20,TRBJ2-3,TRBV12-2,CASRLPIRGLDGASTDTQYF
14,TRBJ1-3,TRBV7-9,CASSFPGSGNTIYF